This T cell receptor (beta chain) is drawn from a study of blood T cell repertoires in COVID-19 (dated by TCRdb to 2018 to 2020). In terms of the full investigation: Collaborator samples came from the United States, Italy and Spain and covered acute and convalescent phases of COVID-19. The samples were drawn from the first 160 participants of the ongoing ImmuneRACE study and from roughly 1,300 subjects provided by 6 global collaborators. Where available, HLA class I and class II types were obtained from metadata supplied by the sample provider rather than from assay-based typing. The prospective study material was composed of cDNA or gDNA derived from T cells, B-cell-depleted T cells, or PBMCs. Nearly every sample came with metadata listing a de-identified subject ID, COVID-19 status, age in years and sex. Deeply sampled blood TCRbeta repertoires from subjects exposed to, actively infected with, or recovered from COVID-19 were included in the dataset. The repertoires were released in a freely available public database intended as a resource for research on the immune response to SARS-CoV-2. What the work shows at the level of the full study, not this receptor alone: The amount of clinical and demographic metadata varied by source and participant and was provided uncurated.

Another Seattle source contributed samples from volunteer blood donors who had recovered from COVID-19. Each collaborating institution followed its own protocols to collect whole blood in K2EDTA tubes. For TCRbeta analysis, collaborator samples were shipped as frozen whole blood, as isolated PBMCs, or as DNA extracted from either sample type. The CDR3, cysteine through phenylalanine, is 16 amino acids long. This entry keeps only the CDR3 DNA: 48 bases, framed from base 1. From a lookup of the germline V gene, CDR1 and CDR2 are KGHDR and SFDVKD. Trimmed from V: 2 bases; trimmed from J: 3 bases; junction bases lacking a gene match: 6. On this clone: It lacks a known antigen. No base quality values were provided; no much bigger clone lies one nucleotide off.

TCRbeta CDR3 regions were amplified from genomic DNA using the immunoSEQ Assay, a bias-controlled multiplex PCR. On the authors' methods: Nucleated cell counts per sample were estimated from amplification of reference gene primers within the assay. Sequence reads were collapsed and filtered to measure the absolute abundance of every unique TCRbeta CDR3 rearrangement. For each sample, productive Simpson clonality was calculated as the square root of Simpson's diversity index across productive rearrangements. TCRdb holds this immuneACCESS table with in-frame rearrangements only. Some clones are missing; in checked studies, unresolved V genes explain under half, and the rest has no known cause. That table furnishes V, J and clone size, whereas the DNA furnished D and trimming. The sample profile shows some 260,000 clones; 88% of them were found once. 0.95% to 1% of the sample goes to the ten largest clones.

Sequenced: peripheral blood. The chain links TRBV24-1 with TRBJ2-1, with 7 central nucleotides matching TRBD2. This TCR derives from a woman between 35 and 50 years old who had recovered from COVID-19. The CDR3 region has the sequence CATSDSQAGNYNEQFF. In nucleotide form, the sequence is TGTGCCACCAGTGATTCCCAAGCGGGGAACTACAATGAGCAGTTCTTC.